Presented here are 8 T cell receptor beta chains from one specimen sequenced in a study of blood T cell repertoires in COVID-19. Assay used: immunoSEQ multiplex PCR; TCRdb lists only in-frame clones, some missing. This sample has about 300,000 clones, with about nine tenths found just once. Sequencing was carried out using PBMCs or T cells enriched from blood (not recorded which). Receptors were obtained from a woman aged 45-59 years who had been exposed to COVID-19.

This chain joins TRBV10-3 and TRBJ1-2; the D gene is possibly TRBD1 (5 bases). CDR3 size: 13 residues. The ends were cut back, 10 bases at V and 3 bases at J, with 15 bases in the middle. The V gene's germline CDR1 is ENHRY and CDR2 SYGVKD. CDR3 residues: CATQRGVDYGYTF. DNA for the CDR3: TGTGCCACCCAACGGGGGGTGGACTATGGCTACACCTTC.

V gene TRBV27 combines with J gene TRBJ2-1, with a weak D call TRBD1 (6 bases). Germline-derived CDR1 and CDR2 are MNHEY and SMNVEV (reference sequence). The CDR3 covers 13 residues. V gave up 5 bases and J gave up 15 bases, with 20 bases separating them. This CDR3 is CASSLHRAAVPFF. DNA of the CDR3: TGTGCCAGCAGTCTTCACAGGGCTGCGGTTCCGTTCTTC.

This rearrangement joins TRBV5-4 to TRBJ1-3; D unclear. This CDR3 is 14 amino acids long. V was cut by 0 bases and J by 0 bases, with 4 bases left in between. Germline lookup yields CDR1 SGHNT and CDR2 YYREEE (reference sequence). The CDR3 region is CASSLGSSGNTIYF. The DNA for the CDR3 is TGTGCCAGCAGCTTGGGGAGCTCTGGAAACACCATATATTTT.

Comments on this clone: Within the sample, other DNA sequences also encode this same CDR3. J is TRBJ2-5 and V is TRBV7-8, with TRBD2 matching 8 bases. V lost 2 bases to trimming and J lost 4 bases; unmatched junction nucleotides: 6. CDR3 length equals 15 residues. Germline V gives CDR1 SGHVS, CDR2 FQNEAQ. DNA for the CDR3: TGTGCCAGCAGCTTAAGCAACGGGGGGGGAGAGACCCAGTACTTC. Translating it yields CASSLSNGGGETQYF.

This clone appeared a few times. The V call is TRBV28, the J call TRBJ1-4; 8 nucleotides agree with TRBD1. Trimming cost V 4 bases and J 8 bases; bases outside gene matches: 6. The CDR3 totals 14 residues. Germline CDR1 is MDHEN and CDR2 is SYDVKM. The CDR3 sequence is CASSSITGGEKLFF. CDR3 sequence (DNA): TGTGCCAGCAGTTCAATAACAGGGGGGGAAAAACTGTTTTTT.

The CDR3 nucleotides read TGTGCCAGCAGTTTCCAAGGGGGCTTAGAGACCCAGTACTTC. This codes for CASSFQGGLETQYF. The rearrangement uses TRBV27 and TRBJ2-5; 7 nucleotides agree with TRBD1. This CDR3 has 14 amino acids. V lost 3 bases to trimming and J lost 4 bases; unmatched junction nucleotides: 5. CDR1 and CDR2 from the germline V gene are MNHEY and SMNVEV (reference sequence).

V and J are TRBV2 and TRBJ2-2; 11 nucleotides agree with TRBD2. This CDR3 is 17 amino acids long. Trimming removed 1 base from V and 6 bases from J; junction bases left unmatched: 7. Germline V lookup: CDR1 SNHLY, CDR2 FYNNEI. The CDR3 is CASSEVEIAGGPGELFF. CDR3 sequence (DNA): TGTGCCAGCAGTGAAGTCGAGATAGCGGGGGGGCCCGGGGAGCTGTTTTTT.

The chain combines TRBV21-1 with TRBJ1-2; TRBD1, as called in the table, went unchecked against the DNA. TRBV21-1 is labeled a pseudogene. The CDR3 is 12 residues long. The CDR3 spells CASAGSGYGYTF. CDR3 DNA sequence: TGTGCCAGCGCAGGGTCGGGCTATGGCTACACCTTC.